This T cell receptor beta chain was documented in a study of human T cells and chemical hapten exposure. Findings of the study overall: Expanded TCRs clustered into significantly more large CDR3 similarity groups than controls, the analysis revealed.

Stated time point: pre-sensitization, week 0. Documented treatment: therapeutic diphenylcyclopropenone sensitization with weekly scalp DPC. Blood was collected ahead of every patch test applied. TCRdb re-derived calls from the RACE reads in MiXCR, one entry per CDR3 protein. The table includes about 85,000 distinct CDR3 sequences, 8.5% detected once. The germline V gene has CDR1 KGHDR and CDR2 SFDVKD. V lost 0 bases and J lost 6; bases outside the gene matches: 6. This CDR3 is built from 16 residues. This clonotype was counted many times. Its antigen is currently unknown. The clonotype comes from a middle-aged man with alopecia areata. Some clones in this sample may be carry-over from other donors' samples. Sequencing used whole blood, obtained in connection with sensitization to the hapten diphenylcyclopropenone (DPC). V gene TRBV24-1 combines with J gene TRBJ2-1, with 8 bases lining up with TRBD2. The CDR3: CATSDLVAGGSNEQFF. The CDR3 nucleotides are TGTGCCACCAGTGATTTGGTGGCGGGAGGAAGCAATGAGCAGTTCTTC.